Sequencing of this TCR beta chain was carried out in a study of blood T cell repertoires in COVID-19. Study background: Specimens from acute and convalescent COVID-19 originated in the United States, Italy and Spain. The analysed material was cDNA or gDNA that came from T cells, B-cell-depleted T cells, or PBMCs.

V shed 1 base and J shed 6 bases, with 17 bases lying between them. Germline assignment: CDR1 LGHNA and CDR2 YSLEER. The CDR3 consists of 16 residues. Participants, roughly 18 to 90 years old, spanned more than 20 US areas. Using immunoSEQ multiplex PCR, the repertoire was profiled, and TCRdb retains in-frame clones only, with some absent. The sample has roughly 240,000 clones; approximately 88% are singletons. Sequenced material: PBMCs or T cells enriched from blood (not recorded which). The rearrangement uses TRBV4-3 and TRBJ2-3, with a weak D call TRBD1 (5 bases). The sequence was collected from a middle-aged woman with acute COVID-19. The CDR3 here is CASSQVGSGKADTQYF. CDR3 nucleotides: TGCGCCAGCAGCCAAGTTGGGTCAGGGAAAGCGGATACGCAGTATTTT.